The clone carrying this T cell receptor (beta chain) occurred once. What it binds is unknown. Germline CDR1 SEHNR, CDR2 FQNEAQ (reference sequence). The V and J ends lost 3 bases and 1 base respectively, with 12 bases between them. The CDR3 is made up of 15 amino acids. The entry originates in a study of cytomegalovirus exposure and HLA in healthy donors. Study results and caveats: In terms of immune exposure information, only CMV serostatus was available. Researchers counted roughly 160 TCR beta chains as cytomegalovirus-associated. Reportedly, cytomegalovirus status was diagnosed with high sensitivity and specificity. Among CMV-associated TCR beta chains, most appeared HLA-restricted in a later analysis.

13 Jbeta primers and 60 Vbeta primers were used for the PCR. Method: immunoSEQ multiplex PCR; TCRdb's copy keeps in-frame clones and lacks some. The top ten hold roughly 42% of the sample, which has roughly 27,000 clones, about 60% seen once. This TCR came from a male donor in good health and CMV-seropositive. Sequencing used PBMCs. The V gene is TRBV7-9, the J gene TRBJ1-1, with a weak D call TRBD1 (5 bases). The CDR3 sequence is CASSLGGGKNTEAFF. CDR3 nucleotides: TGTGCCAGCAGCTTGGGGGGTGGGAAGAACACTGAAGCTTTCTTT. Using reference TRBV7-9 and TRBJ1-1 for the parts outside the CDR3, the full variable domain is DTGVSQNPRHKITKRGQNVTFRCDPISEHNRLYWYRQTLGQGPEFLTYFQNEAQLEKSRLLSDRFSAERPKGSFSTLEIQRTEQGDSAMYLCASSLGGGKNTEAFFGQGTRLTVV.